The T cell receptor beta chain under discussion was sequenced for a study of blood T cell repertoires in COVID-19. The CDR3 covers 13 residues. The V end was cut by 6 bases, the J end by 2 bases, with 9 bases between. The germline V gene encodes CDR1 MGHRA and CDR2 YSYEKL. TCRdb keeps only in-frame clones here, not all; method: immunoSEQ multiplex PCR. The table has more than 95,000 clones, over 75% seen once. Sequenced material: peripheral blood. The TCR originated in a human donor in a cohort sampled during active COVID-19. The genes are TRBV4-1 and TRBJ2-3; D is uncertain. The CDR3 region has the DNA TGCGCCAGCAGTTTTATTTACACAGATACGCAGTATTTT. Translated: CASSFIYTDTQYF.